The 2 T cell receptor beta chains reported below all come from one sample, sequenced in a study of post-analysis software for immune sequencing data. Built from TCR beta cDNA, the libraries had unique molecular identifiers in them. TCRdb reprocessed the PCR reads via MiXCR and lists one record per CDR3 protein. This repertoire shows about 540,000 distinct CDR3 sequences, about a third found once; its top ten account for 4.5% to 7.5%. Study observations and caveats: Roughly five TRBV segments appeared more often in patients than in controls, and TRBV5-6, TRBV5-1 and TRBV20-1 were among these.

The antigens for these receptors are not known. The sequenced sample was blood. The receptors shown here come from a girl aged 2-17 years with multiple sclerosis.

The V call is TRBV19, the J call TRBJ2-2, with 8 bases lining up with TRBD1. The germline CDR1 and CDR2 sequences are LNHDA and SQIVND (reference sequence). CDR3 length: 13 amino acids. With V trimmed by 5 bases and J by 6 bases, 2 bases remained unmatched. The CDR3 nucleotides read TGTGCCAGTAGTGCGGACAGGGCCGGGGAGCTGTTTTTT. Translation gives CASSADRAGELFF.

This clonotype showed up many times. The chain employs TRBV29-1 and TRBJ2-7, with D unresolved. The V and J ends lost 0 bases and 2 bases respectively, with 17 bases between them. Germline V gives CDR1 SQVTM, CDR2 ANQGSEA. This CDR3 spans 16 amino acids. The CDR3 region is CSVEDQTRDWAYEQYF. CDR3 in DNA: TGCAGCGTTGAAGATCAAACAAGGGATTGGGCCTACGAGCAGTACTTC.